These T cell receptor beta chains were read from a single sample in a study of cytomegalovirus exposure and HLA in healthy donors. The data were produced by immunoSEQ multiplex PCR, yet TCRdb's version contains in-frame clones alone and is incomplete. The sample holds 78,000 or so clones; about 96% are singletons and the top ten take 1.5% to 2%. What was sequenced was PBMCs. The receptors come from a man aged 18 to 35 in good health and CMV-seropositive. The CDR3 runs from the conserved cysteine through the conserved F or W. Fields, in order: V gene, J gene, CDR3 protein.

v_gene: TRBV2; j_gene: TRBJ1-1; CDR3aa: CASRDRERTEAFF
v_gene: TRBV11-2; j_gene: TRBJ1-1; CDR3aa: CASSFPPGQHLTEAFF
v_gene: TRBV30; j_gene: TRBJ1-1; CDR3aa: CAWRGNTEAFF
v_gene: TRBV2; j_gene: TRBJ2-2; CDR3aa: CASTEGLAGDTGELFF
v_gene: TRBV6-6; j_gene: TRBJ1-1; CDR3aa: CASSYFYRDRDTEAFF
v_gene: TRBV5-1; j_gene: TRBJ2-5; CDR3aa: CASSTGRSQETQYF
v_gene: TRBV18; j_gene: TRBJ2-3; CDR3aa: CASSREGGRLDPQYF
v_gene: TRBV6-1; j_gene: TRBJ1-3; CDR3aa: CASSDRGESSGNTIYF
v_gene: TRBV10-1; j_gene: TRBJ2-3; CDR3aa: CASSPGTGVADTQYF
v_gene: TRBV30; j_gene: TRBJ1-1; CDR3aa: CAWTKNRAAWGTEAFF
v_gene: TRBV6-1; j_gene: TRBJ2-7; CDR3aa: CASMGAEQYF
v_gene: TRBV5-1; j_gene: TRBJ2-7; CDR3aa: CASSLEASGNSYEQYF
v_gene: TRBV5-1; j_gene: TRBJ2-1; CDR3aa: CASSSIAGDRDEQFF
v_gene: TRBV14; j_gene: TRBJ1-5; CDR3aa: CASSQALTGINQPQHF
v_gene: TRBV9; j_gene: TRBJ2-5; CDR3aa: CASSLLPTGETQYF
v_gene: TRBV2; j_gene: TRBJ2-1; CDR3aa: CASSELLAGDNEQFF
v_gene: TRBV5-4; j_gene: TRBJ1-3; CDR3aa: CASSPGGGAGNTIYF
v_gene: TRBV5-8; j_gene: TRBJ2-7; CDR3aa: CASSLRGYEQYF
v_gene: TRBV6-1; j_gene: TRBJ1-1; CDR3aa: CASSEFWGGSEAFF
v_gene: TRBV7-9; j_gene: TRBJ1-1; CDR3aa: CASSLGPERTGTEAFF
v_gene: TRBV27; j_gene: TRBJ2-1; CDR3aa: CASSQGLAGAVEQFF
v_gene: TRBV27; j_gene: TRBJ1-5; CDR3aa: CASSQGLNQPQHF
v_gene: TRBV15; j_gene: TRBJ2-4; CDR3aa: CATSRYGVTENIQYF
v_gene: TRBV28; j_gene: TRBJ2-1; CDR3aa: CASSLWGWENEQFF